A selection of T cell receptor beta chains follows, all from one sample in a study of T cell repertoires in cytomegalovirus infection. TCRdb processed the reads anew with MiXCR; each CDR3 protein has one entry. The sample includes more than 400,000 distinct CDR3 sequences, around 27% of them seen just once. Sequenced: PBMCs. The receptors stem from a human donor in good health (CMV status not recorded). Some clones in this sample may be carry-over from other donors' samples. The CDR3 runs from the conserved cysteine through the conserved F or W. The order of the fields is J gene, clone size, V gene, D gene, CDR3 DNA, CDR3 protein. A D gene is named only where the DNA matches it firmly. Clone size, where shown, is once, few, many, or a class for clones that have expanded.

TRBJ1-5 many TRBV7-2 TRBD1 TGTGCCAGCAGCATTCAGGGGGGGAGCAATCAGCCCCAGCATTTT CASSIQGGSNQPQHF
TRBJ2-5 few TRBV12-3/TRBV12-4 NA TGTGCCAGCAGTCCGGCGGGTGCGCTCCAAGAGACCCAGTACTTC CASSPAGALQETQYF
TRBJ2-7 NA TRBV7-4 TRBD1 TGTGCCAGCAGCCCCAACCCGGGACAGGGGCCCTGGGACGAGCAGTACTTC CASSPNPGQGPWDEQYF
TRBJ1-1 few TRBV19 TRBD1 TGTGCCAGTAGTATCAGTCGCAGGGGGCCGAACACTGAAGCTTTCTTT CASSISRRGPNTEAFF
TRBJ2-3 many TRBV7-2 NA TGTGCCAGCAGCCAAACGGGCCCCACAGATACGCAGTATTTT CASSQTGPTDTQYF
TRBJ1-2 NA TRBV6-2/TRBV6-3 NA TGTGCCAGCAACCTCCGGGCAACCTATGGCTACACCTTC CASNLRATYGYTF
TRBJ2-5 few TRBV7-2 TRBD2 TGTGCCAGCAGCAGACTAGCGGGAGTAGGAGAGACCCAGTACTTC CASSRLAGVGETQYF
TRBJ2-1 NA TRBV4-1 NA TGCGCCAGCAGCCAAGATGGGTTTGATAACAATGAGCAGTTCTTC CASSQDGFDNNEQFF
TRBJ2-3 NA TRBV7-9 TRBD2 TGTGCCAGCAGCATCGTCGGGGGACTAACGGGGTCATCCACAGATACGCAGTATTTT CASSIVGGLTGSSTDTQYF
TRBJ2-2 once TRBV6-6 NA TGTGCCAGCAGTTACTACCTTAAGAAAAGGGTTGTCACCGGGGAGCTGTTTTTT CASSYYLKKRVVTGELFF
TRBJ2-1 few TRBV12-3/TRBV12-4 TRBD2 TGTGCCAGCATCAAAACTGGGGGGGGCTACAATGAGCAGTTCTTC CASIKTGGGYNEQFF
TRBJ1-5 many TRBV28 TRBD1 TGTGCCAGCAGGACAGGGGGGAAGAATCAGCCCCAGCATTTT CASRTGGKNQPQHF
TRBJ2-1 NA TRBV6-5 NA TGTGCCAGCAGTTACTCGAAGTCTTGGAGAGGCGAGCAGTTCTTC CASSYSKSWRGEQFF
TRBJ1-6 NA TRBV29-1 TRBD1 TGCAGCGTTAGGGACAGGGGGACTTCACCCCTCCACTTT CSVRDRGTSPLHF
TRBJ1-2 NA TRBV28 TRBD1 TGTGCCAGCAGTCAACCGACAGGGGGCTCCTATGGCTACACCTTC CASSQPTGGSYGYTF
TRBJ2-1 NA TRBV19 TRBD2 TGTGCCAGTAGTATACGAAGCGGGAGTCACCATGAGCAGTTCTTC CASSIRSGSHHEQFF
TRBJ2-1 many TRBV7-8 NA TGTGCCAGCAGCTCCGCATCCAGGCGTTCCTACAATGAGCAGTTCTTC CASSSASRRSYNEQFF
TRBJ2-1 once TRBV6-2/TRBV6-3 TRBD2 TGTGCCAGCAGACCCCCTTTAGCGGGAGTAAGATTGGATGAGCAGTTCTTC CASRPPLAGVRLDEQFF
TRBJ2-5 NA TRBV20-1 TRBD2 TGCAGTGCTCGGACTAGCGCGGAGACCCAGTACTTC CSARTSAETQYF
TRBJ2-1 few TRBV4-3 NA TGCGCCAGCAGCCAAGCCGGGCCTTACAATGAGCAGTTCTTC CASSQAGPYNEQFF
TRBJ2-3 NA TRBV24-1 NA TGTGCCACCAGTGACCTCCTGACGGAAGATACGCAGTATTTT CATSDLLTEDTQYF
TRBJ2-7 many TRBV7-2 NA TGTGCCAGCAGTCCAACTCCGTCTTACCGCGAGCAGTACTTC CASSPTPSYREQYF
TRBJ1-1 many TRBV7-2 NA TGTGCCAGCAGCTTTCAGGGTGAGGGCACTGAAGCTTTCTTT CASSFQGEGTEAFF
TRBJ1-2 NA TRBV29-1 NA TGCAGCGTTGAGTGGGGGGCTGCCTATGGCTACACCTTC CSVEWGAAYGYTF
TRBJ1-1 few TRBV7-2 TRBD1 TGTGCCAGCAGCCGTGGAACAGGGGCCGGGGCTTTCTTT CASSRGTGAGAFF
TRBJ1-5 NA TRBV28 NA TGTGCCAGCAGTTTCGTGCACCCCCATCAGCCCCAGCATTTT CASSFVHPHQPQHF
TRBJ1-1 NA TRBV3-1 NA TGTGCCAGCAGCCAGGATACCGGACGGGGCACTGAAGCTTTCTTT CASSQDTGRGTEAFF
TRBJ2-3 NA TRBV7-2 NA TGTGCCAGCAAATGGCGGGGAAGCACAGATACGCAGTATTTT CASKWRGSTDTQYF
TRBJ1-1 many TRBV7-2 NA TGTGCCAGCAGCCTCGGACACCTGAAGAGGTACACTGAAGCTTTCTTT CASSLGHLKRYTEAFF
TRBJ2-3 NA TRBV15 NA TGTGCCACCAGCAGAGATTGGAGGGAGGGGGCTTCAGATACGCAGTATTTT CATSRDWREGASDTQYF
TRBJ2-7 NA TRBV7-8 TRBD2 TGTGCCAGCAGCGAGCGGACTAGCGGGAGTGCCTACGAGCAGTACTTC CASSERTSGSAYEQYF
TRBJ2-6 many TRBV7-2 NA TGTGCCAGCAGCTCCTGGTCCGATTCTGGGGCCAACGTCCTGACTTTC CASSSWSDSGANVLTF